The 21 T cell receptor beta chains below all came from one sample that was sequenced in a study of shared clonotypes between healthy human individuals. Sequencing used immunoSEQ multiplex PCR; TCRdb keeps in-frame clones, though not all of them. The table lists about 2 million clones, 90% to 95% of them singletons. Sequencing was performed on naive CD4+ T cells sorted from blood. Stated subset: CD45RA+ positively selected. These receptors came from a man aged 18 to 35 in good health.

The genes are TRBV11-3 and TRBJ2-5, with D perhaps being TRBD1 or TRBD2 (5 bases each). In germline, CDR1 is SGHNT, CDR2 YENEEA. Deletions cut 3 bases from V and 4 bases from J, with 15 bases between. The CDR3 has 15 amino acids. The CDR3 bases are TGTGCCAGCAGCTTCGAGGGGCGCATCGGAGAGACCCAGTACTTC. This encodes CASSFEGRIGETQYF.

The chain has TRBV7-9 and TRBJ1-2, with TRBD1 as a possible D gene (5 bases). CDR1 is SEHNR, CDR2 FQNEAQ, per germline (reference sequence). V lost 5 bases, J lost 4 bases, and 17 bases lay in between. The length of the CDR3 is 15 residues. CDR3: CASSPKGMAPYGYTF. The CDR3, as DNA: TGTGCCAGCAGCCCAAAGGGGATGGCTCCCTATGGCTACACCTTC.

The V call is TRBV6-6, the J call TRBJ1-1; D might be TRBD1 (6 bases). Germline V gene sequence: CDR1 MNHNY, CDR2 SVGAGI (reference sequence). V shed 6 bases and J shed 4 bases, with 18 bases lying between them. The CDR3 covers 15 residues. DNA of the CDR3: TGTGCCAGCAGGACAGGACCTGTTGGAGGCACTGAAGCTTTCTTT. It codes for CASRTGPVGGTEAFF.

The chain carries TRBV30 and TRBJ1-1; D is perhaps TRBD1 (5 bases). Deletions cut 2 bases from V and 1 base from J, with 14 bases between. The CDR3 covers 15 residues. CDR1 is GTSNPN, CDR2 SVGIG, per germline (reference sequence). CDR3: CAWSTRRGGNTEAFF. The CDR3 region has the DNA TGTGCCTGGAGTACCCGAAGGGGTGGGAACACTGAAGCTTTCTTT.

A remark on this clone: Additional DNA sequences in this sample encode the identical CDR3. The V and J genes are TRBV4-1 and TRBJ1-2, with a weak D call TRBD1 (6 bases). The CDR3 runs to 13 residues. Per germline, CDR1 MGHRA and CDR2 YSYEKL. Trimming left V 0 bases short and J 7 bases short, with 9 bases between. The CDR3 bases are TGCGCCAGCAGCCAAGATCGGGGGCTTGGCTACACCTTC. Translated: CASSQDRGLGYTF.

The genes are TRBV6-6 and TRBJ2-7, with D tentatively TRBD1 (6 bases). The CDR3 contains 14 residues. V was cut by 7 bases and J by 5 bases, with 18 bases left in between. Germline V gene lookup returns CDR1 MNHNY and CDR2 SVGAGI (reference sequence). Here the CDR3 reads CASTRQEVTNEQYF. In DNA form, the CDR3 reads TGTGCCAGCACCCGACAGGAAGTCACTAACGAGCAGTACTTC.

The rearrangement joins TRBV2 to TRBJ2-7; possibly TRBD1 or TRBD2 for D (5 bases each). This CDR3 is 15 amino acids long. The germline V gene has CDR1 SNHLY and CDR2 FYNNEI. Trimming cost V 6 bases and J 1 base, with 16 bases left between them. CDR3 DNA sequence: TGTGCCAGCAGGAAAGAACGGGACGGATCCTACGAGCAGTACTTC. It specifies CASRKERDGSYEQYF.

The chain couples TRBV4-1 to TRBJ2-7; 7 bases fit TRBD1. Germline V gives CDR1 MGHRA, CDR2 YSYEKL. This CDR3 is built from 13 residues. V lost 6 bases, J lost 6 bases, and 8 bases stayed unmatched. The CDR3 DNA reads TGCGCCAGCAGTCCGACAGGGAATCCCGAGCAGTACTTC. This encodes CASSPTGNPEQYF.

This chain uses TRBV2 with TRBJ1-5; no clear D gene. Germline V gene data show CDR1 as SNHLY and CDR2 as FYNNEI. V was shortened by 5 bases and J by 3 bases, with 11 bases between the two germline ends. The CDR3 extends over 14 amino acids. CDR3 in amino acids: CASSSSDLNQPQHF. The CDR3 DNA follows: TGTGCCAGCAGTTCGTCGGACCTCAATCAGCCCCAGCATTTT.

The chain combines TRBV7-9 with TRBJ1-3; 7 bases line up with TRBD1. Looked up from germline, CDR1 is SEHNR and CDR2 is FQNEAQ (reference sequence). J gave up 0 bases and V 4 bases, and 6 bases lay outside the gene matches. The CDR3 spans 16 residues. The CDR3 nucleotides are TGTGCCAGCAGCTCCAGGGACAGTTACTCTGGAAACACCATATATTTT. This translates into CASSSRDSYSGNTIYF.

This sequence joins TRBV5-1 and TRBJ2-5; either TRBD1 or TRBD2 may fit D (5 bases each). V lost 3 bases, J lost 4 bases, and 16 bases lay in between. CDR1 and CDR2 from the germline V gene are SGHRS and YFSETQ. The length of the CDR3 is 15 residues. The CDR3 DNA is TGCGCCAGCAGCTCGGGGCAGGGAATTTTAGAGACCCAGTACTTC. Translation gives CASSSGQGILETQYF.

This sequence joins TRBV4-2 and TRBJ2-3, with 11 bases matching TRBD2. With V trimmed by 3 bases and J by 2 bases, 4 bases remained unmatched. The CDR3 runs 16 residues. Germline values: CDR1 LGHNA, CDR2 YNFKEQ. The CDR3 DNA is TGTGCCAGCAGCCAGGTAGCGGGGGGGCACACAGATACGCAGTATTTT. As protein: CASSQVAGGHTDTQYF.

The genes are TRBV10-3 and TRBJ1-4; no clear D. CDR3 length equals 15 residues. Germline values: CDR1 ENHRY, CDR2 SYGVKD. V was pared by 3 bases and J by 10 bases, with 18 bases between. The CDR3 DNA reads as TGTGCCATCAGTGAATTACTCATGGGTGCTGCAAAACTGTTTTTT. Translated: CAISELLMGAAKLFF.

This clone came up once. The genes are TRBV27 and TRBJ2-3, with D maybe TRBD1 (7 bases). The CDR3 consists of 14 residues. The V and J ends lost 6 bases and 3 bases respectively, with 13 bases between them. Germline V gene lookup returns CDR1 MNHEY and CDR2 SMNVEV (reference sequence). In nucleotides, the CDR3 is TGTGCCAGCAGAACGCCAGGGGGGACAGATACGCAGTATTTT. Its translation is CASRTPGGTDTQYF.

This clone came up a few times. V gene TRBV25-1 combines with J gene TRBJ2-2, with D possibly being TRBD1 or TRBD2 (6 bases each). Trimming took 2 bases from V and 1 from J, leaving 17 bases between them. The CDR3 has 18 amino acids. Looked up from germline, CDR1 is MGHDK and CDR2 is SYGVNS. CDR3 region: CASSEARPGAGNTGELFF. Written as DNA, the CDR3 is TGTGCCAGCAGTGAAGCCCGGCCGGGGGCCGGGAACACCGGGGAGCTGTTTTTT. The complete variable domain, with remaining parts taken from reference TRBV25-1 and TRBJ2-2, reads EADIYQTPRYLVIGTGKKITLECSQTMGHDKMYWYQQDPGMELHLIHYSYGVNSTEKGDLSSESTVSRIRTEHFPLTLESARPSHTSQYLCASSEARPGAGNTGELFFGEGSRLTVL.

J is TRBJ1-6 and V is TRBV9; D uncertain. The germline CDR1 and CDR2 sequences are SGDLS and YYNGEE. Deletions cut 3 bases from V and 0 bases from J, with 19 bases between. CDR3 length: 19 residues. The CDR3 bases are TGTGCCAGCAGCGCCCCCGTGCGGGTAGCGAGCTCCTATAATTCACCCCTCCACTTT. It codes for CASSAPVRVASSYNSPLHF.

A remark on this clone: This sample also contains other DNA sequences that code for the same CDR3. The gene calls are TRBV5-1 and TRBJ1-2; the D is unclear. CDR1 is SGHRS and CDR2 is YFSETQ in the germline V gene. V lost 0 bases, J lost 1 base, and 7 bases lay in between. The CDR3 runs 14 residues. The CDR3 DNA follows: TGCGCCAGCAGCTTGGTGCCGGATAACTATGGCTACACCTTC. Protein: CASSLVPDNYGYTF.

The chain links TRBV7-9 to TRBJ2-2, with 7 nucleotides matching TRBD1. Germline V gene data show CDR1 as SEHNR and CDR2 as FQNEAQ (reference sequence). The CDR3 covers 15 residues. Trimming at V came to 3 bases and at J to 3 bases, leaving 4 bases not matched to a gene. The CDR3 protein is CASSLRGRDTGELFF. The CDR3 nucleotides are TGTGCCAGCAGCTTGAGGGGGCGGGACACCGGGGAGCTGTTTTTT.

The rearrangement uses TRBV28 and TRBJ2-7; 10 bases are shared with TRBD1. Germline values: CDR1 MDHEN, CDR2 SYDVKM. Germline trimming cut 6 bases from V and 0 bases from J; bases unmatched to any gene: 5. The CDR3 loop spans 15 amino acids. CDR3 in amino acids: CASRNGQGDSYEQYF. The CDR3 region has the DNA TGTGCCAGCAGGAATGGACAGGGGGACTCCTACGAGCAGTACTTC.

The chain employs TRBV4-1 and TRBJ1-5; a weak D match, TRBD1 (5 bases). CDR3 length: 15 amino acids. V shed 2 bases and J shed 4 bases, with 12 bases lying between them. Germline V gene data show CDR1 as MGHRA and CDR2 as YSYEKL. CDR3 DNA: TGCGCCAGCAGCCAATACAGGCAGGGAAATCAGCCCCAGCATTTT. Encoded protein: CASSQYRQGNQPQHF.

The chain is built from TRBV7-6 and TRBJ2-2; D possibly corresponds to TRBD1 (6 bases). CDR1 and CDR2 from the germline V gene are SGHVS and FNYEAQ. Trimming stripped 4 bases from V and 1 base from J, with 7 bases between. CDR3 length equals 14 residues. The chain's CDR3 is CASSSGQNTGELFF. DNA for the CDR3: TGTGCCAGCAGCTCGGGACAGAACACCGGGGAGCTGTTTTTT.